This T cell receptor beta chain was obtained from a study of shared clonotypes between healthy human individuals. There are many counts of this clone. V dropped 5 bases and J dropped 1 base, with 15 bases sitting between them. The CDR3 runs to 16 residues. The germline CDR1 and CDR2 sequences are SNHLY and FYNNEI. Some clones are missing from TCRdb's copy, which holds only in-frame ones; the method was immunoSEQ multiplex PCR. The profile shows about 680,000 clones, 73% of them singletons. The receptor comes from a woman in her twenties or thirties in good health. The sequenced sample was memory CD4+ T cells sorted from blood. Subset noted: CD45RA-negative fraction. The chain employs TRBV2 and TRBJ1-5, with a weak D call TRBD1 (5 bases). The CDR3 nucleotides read TGTGCCAGCAGTCCGGGGGGAATTCGCAGCAATCAGCCCCAGCATTTT. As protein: CASSPGGIRSNQPQHF.